These 3 T cell receptor beta chains originate from one sample sequenced in a study of blood T cell repertoires in COVID-19. Data came from immunoSEQ multiplex PCR; TCRdb stores just in-frame clones and leaves some out. The sample lists under 150,000 clones; roughly 77% were seen once. Sequences were obtained from peripheral blood. These receptor sequences come from a man in his fifties or sixties with acute or convalescent COVID-19.

The CDR3 spells CASRTLMAGVLYNEQFF. The CDR3 DNA reads TGCGCCAGCAGGACGCTGATGGCGGGAGTGTTATACAATGAGCAGTTCTTC. The chain links TRBV4-1 to TRBJ2-1, with 7 bases identical to TRBD2. The CDR3 totals 17 residues. The V gene end was trimmed by 6 bases and the J gene end by 4 bases; junction bases not matched to a gene: 15. CDR1 is MGHRA, CDR2 YSYEKL, per germline.

The chain joins TRBV18 to TRBJ1-3; possible D gene TRBD1, 5 bases. Trimming stripped 3 bases from V and 0 bases from J, with 12 bases between. There are 16 residues in the CDR3. Germline CDR1 KGHSH, CDR2 LQKENI. This chain's CDR3 is CASSPMDTVSGNTIYF. The CDR3 nucleotides read TGTGCCAGCTCACCTATGGACACCGTCTCTGGAAACACCATATATTTT.

The chain couples TRBV7-2 to TRBJ2-5; 7 nucleotides line up with TRBD2. In germline, CDR1 is SGHTA, CDR2 FQGNSA. V dropped 4 bases and J dropped 5; count of bases not matched to a gene: 4. The CDR3 length is 13 residues. CDR3 in amino acids: CASSWGGRETQYF. As DNA, the CDR3 is TGTGCCAGCAGCTGGGGAGGGCGGGAGACCCAGTACTTC.